The 24 T cell receptor beta chains below all came from one sample that was sequenced in a study of shared T cell receptors in the human thymus. Clones were sequenced by immunoSEQ multiplex PCR, and TCRdb holds only the in-frame ones, with some missing. This sample yields hundreds of thousands of clones, of which 70% to 90% are seen a single time; 0.0094% belongs to the top ten. These sequences were also reported in another study, on human thymus T cells.

Sequencing was done on a sample of thymocytes. These receptors were obtained from a boy in the first two years of life with a congenital heart defect.

This chain uses TRBV4-1 with TRBJ2-3, with TRBD1 identical over 7 bases. The CDR3 totals 17 residues. Unmatched junction bases numbered 9, after V lost 1 base and J lost 2 bases. Germline V gene data show CDR1 as MGHRA and CDR2 as YSYEKL. The CDR3 loop is CASSQVATGWNTDTQYF. In DNA, the CDR3 is TGCGCCAGCAGCCAAGTTGCGACAGGGTGGAACACAGATACGCAGTATTTT.

This clone was found a few times. The V call is TRBV5-1, the J call TRBJ2-3; D is ambiguous. Germline assignment: CDR1 SGHRS and CDR2 YFSETQ. The CDR3 is 17 amino acids. Trimming removed 0 bases from V and 1 base from J, with 15 bases in between. The CDR3 sequence: CASSLDRRFPRTDTQYF. CDR3 DNA: TGCGCCAGCAGCTTGGACAGACGTTTTCCCCGCACAGATACGCAGTATTTT.

This clone occurred a few times. This chain's CDR3 is CASSLHPITSGSKTDTQYF. In DNA form, the CDR3 reads TGTGCCAGCAGCTTACACCCCATCACTAGCGGGAGTAAAACAGATACGCAGTATTTT. The V gene is TRBV11-2, the J gene TRBJ2-3, with 11 bases matching TRBD2. The CDR3 consists of 19 residues. Germline V CDR1 and CDR2: SGHAT, FQNNGV. With V trimmed by 2 bases and J by 3 bases, 13 bases remained unmatched.

The CDR3 loop is CASSSTTEAYEQYF. The CDR3 coding sequence is TGTGCCAGCAGTTCGACAACAGAAGCCTACGAGCAGTACTTC. The chain carries TRBV27 and TRBJ2-7; D unclear. This CDR3 has 14 residues. Looked up from germline, CDR1 is MNHEY and CDR2 is SMNVEV (reference sequence). Trimming cost V 4 bases and J 2 bases, with 12 bases left between them.

This chain uses TRBV27 with TRBJ1-2; D not certain. CDR3 length: 13 residues. Per germline, CDR1 MNHEY and CDR2 SMNVEV (reference sequence). Trimming cost V 6 bases and J 2 bases, with 10 bases left between them. CDR3 residues: CASSPYLNYGYTF. The CDR3, as DNA: TGTGCCAGCAGCCCTTACTTGAACTATGGCTACACCTTC.

This chain joins TRBV4-3 and TRBJ1-2; weak D call: TRBD1 (6 bases). Germline V lookup: CDR1 LGHNA, CDR2 YSLEER. The CDR3 consists of 16 residues. Trimming took off 3 bases at V and 4 bases at J, with 18 bases between the two ends. This CDR3 reads CASSHIGRGTFYGYTF. CDR3 in DNA: TGCGCCAGCAGCCATATCGGGAGGGGGACATTCTATGGCTACACCTTC.

This chain joins TRBV5-6 and TRBJ2-7, with 8 positions matching TRBD1. Unmatched junction bases numbered 15, after V lost 4 bases and J lost 3 bases. Germline V gives CDR1 SGHDT, CDR2 YYEEEE. The CDR3 runs to 17 residues. The chain's CDR3 is CASSRNPPPTGDYEQYF. CDR3 nucleotides: TGTGCCAGCAGCCGAAACCCTCCCCCGACAGGGGACTACGAGCAGTACTTC.

This chain connects TRBV29-1 to TRBJ2-2; 7 positions agree with TRBD1. The ends lost 2 bases at V and 0 bases at J; junction bases unmatched: 6. The CDR3 extends over 16 amino acids. CDR1 and CDR2 (germline): SQVTM, ANQGSEA. The DNA for the CDR3 is TGCAGCGTTGAAACGGACAGGCGATCGAACACCGGGGAGCTGTTTTTT. Translated, it gives CSVETDRRSNTGELFF.

The chain recombines TRBV5-1 with TRBJ2-1; 11 nucleotides agree with TRBD2. In germline, CDR1 is SGHRS, CDR2 YFSETQ. The ends lost 4 bases at V and 8 bases at J; junction bases unmatched: 11. The CDR3 is 16 residues long. The CDR3 sequence: CASSRGLAGGRDEQFF. The DNA of the CDR3 is TGCGCCAGCAGCCGGGGTCTAGCGGGGGGCCGAGATGAGCAGTTCTTC.

The chain couples TRBV7-9 to TRBJ1-5, with a possible D match to TRBD1 (6 bases). Per germline, CDR1 SEHNR and CDR2 FQNEAQ (reference sequence). V lost 4 bases, J lost 7 bases, and 14 bases lay in between. The CDR3 runs 14 residues. The CDR3 bases are TGTGCCAGCAGCTCCGAAGACAGGCGGCAGCCCCAGCATTTT. It codes for CASSSEDRRQPQHF.

The chain recombines TRBV7-8 with TRBJ1-5; D gene ambiguous. The CDR3 runs 14 residues. V lost 1 base, J lost 7 bases, and 11 bases lay in between. CDR1 and CDR2 (germline): SGHVS, FQNEAQ. The DNA of the CDR3 is TGTGCCAGCAGCTTAGGAGGGCTAGGCCAGCCCCAGCATTTT. Translation: CASSLGGLGQPQHF.

The V gene is TRBV7-4, the J gene TRBJ2-5; 10 bases align to TRBD1. The CDR3 has 18 amino acids. After removal of 1 base from V and 1 base from J, the junction contained 9 bases not matched to a gene. The germline CDR1 and CDR2 sequences are SGHVT and SQSDAQ. The CDR3 loop reads CASSLVGGGQGSQETQYF. The CDR3 DNA is TGTGCCAGCAGCTTAGTTGGCGGGGGACAGGGGTCCCAAGAGACCCAGTACTTC.

The V call is TRBV7-6, the J call TRBJ2-7; 13 nucleotides match TRBD2. Germline trimming cut 5 bases from V and 7 bases from J; bases unmatched to any gene: 11. The CDR3 is made up of 16 amino acids. The V gene's germline CDR1 is SGHVS and CDR2 FNYEAQ. DNA of the CDR3: TGTGCCAGCAGCCTATCGACTAGCGGGAGGACAGGAGAGCAGTACTTC. It codes for CASSLSTSGRTGEQYF.

Only one count was recorded for this clone. The rearrangement links TRBV6-1 to TRBJ1-1; D is uncertain. The CDR3 runs 12 residues. Trimming shortened V by 6 bases and J by 5 bases, and 10 bases separated the two germline ends. Germline CDR1 MNHNS, CDR2 SASEGT. CDR3 amino acids: CASSDLSTEAFF. DNA of the CDR3: TGTGCCAGCAGCGACTTATCGACTGAAGCTTTCTTT.

Note on this clone: Distinct nucleotide sequences in the sample also encode this CDR3. This rearrangement joins TRBV28 to TRBJ1-2; D call uncertain. V was trimmed by 7 bases and J by 4 bases, leaving 19 bases between them. CDR1 and CDR2 from the germline V gene are MDHEN and SYDVKM. This CDR3 has 15 amino acids. The CDR3 loop is CASKRRGPKGYGYTF. CDR3 sequence (DNA): TGTGCCAGCAAACGGCGGGGTCCAAAGGGCTATGGCTACACCTTC.

This chain connects TRBV5-1 to TRBJ2-3; tentative D call: TRBD1 (5 bases). V dropped 0 bases and J dropped 1 base, with 12 bases sitting between them. This CDR3 has 16 residues. CDR1 is SGHRS, CDR2 YFSETQ, per germline. CDR3 DNA: TGCGCCAGCAGCTTGGTAGGGCTAGGGGGCACAGATACGCAGTATTTT. It codes for CASSLVGLGGTDTQYF.

The genes are TRBV7-2 and TRBJ2-1; 9 nucleotides match TRBD2. V lost 0 bases to trimming and J lost 4 bases; unmatched junction nucleotides: 4. CDR1 and CDR2 (germline): SGHTA, FQGNSA. The CDR3 has 16 amino acids. This chain's CDR3 is CASSLASSGEYNEQFF. CDR3 DNA: TGTGCCAGCAGCTTAGCATCTAGCGGGGAGTACAATGAGCAGTTCTTC.

The genes are TRBV4-1 and TRBJ2-2, with a weak D call TRBD1 (5 bases). The CDR3 loop spans 12 amino acids. V shed 4 bases and J shed 8 bases, with 8 bases lying between them. Germline-derived CDR1 and CDR2 are MGHRA and YSYEKL. The DNA of the CDR3 is TGCGCCAGCAGCCCCAGGGTGGGGGAGCTGTTTTTT. Protein sequence: CASSPRVGELFF.

The rearrangement uses TRBV28 and TRBJ1-1; no clear D. Trimming took 6 bases from V and 3 from J, leaving 11 bases between them. Germline lookup yields CDR1 MDHEN and CDR2 SYDVKM. This CDR3 is built from 13 residues. The CDR3 here is CASSPRGDTEAFF. CDR3 DNA sequence: TGTGCCAGCAGCCCCCGGGGAGACACTGAAGCTTTCTTT.

This clone was seen a few times. The V gene is TRBV7-9, the J gene TRBJ1-3; 12 positions match TRBD1. Per the germline V gene, CDR1 is SEHNR and CDR2 is FQNEAQ (reference sequence). The CDR3 totals 18 residues. J gave up 2 bases and V 1 base, and 6 bases lay outside the gene matches. The CDR3 is CASSLGEGDRGPGNTIYF. CDR3 bases: TGTGCCAGCAGCTTAGGGGAAGGGGACAGGGGGCCTGGAAACACCATATATTTT.

V is TRBV2 and J is TRBJ2-7; 12 bases are a match to TRBD2. CDR1 is SNHLY and CDR2 is FYNNEI in the germline V gene. This CDR3 is 15 amino acids long. Losses at the gene ends were 6 bases for V and 3 bases for J; bases not matched to a gene: 6. The CDR3 DNA reads as TGTGCCAGCAGCCCCACTAGCGGGAGGTACTACGAGCAGTACTTC. Translating it yields CASSPTSGRYYEQYF. The variable domain in full, completed from reference TRBV2 and TRBJ2-7, reads EPEVTQTPSHQVTQMGQEVILRCVPISNHLYFYWYRQILGQKVEFLVSFYNNEISEKSEIFDDQFSVERPDGSNFTLKIRSTKLEDSAMYFCASSPTSGRYYEQYFGPGTRLTVT.

This chain joins TRBV7-6 and TRBJ2-5; 7 bases agree with TRBD1. Looked up from germline, CDR1 is SGHVS and CDR2 is FNYEAQ. This CDR3 contains 14 residues. V was clipped by 3 bases and J by 0 bases; unmatched bases: 1. The chain's CDR3 is CASSFDRDQETQYF. The CDR3 bases are TGTGCCAGCAGCTTCGACAGGGACCAAGAGACCCAGTACTTC.

The chain couples TRBV9 to TRBJ2-1, with D uncertain. The ends were cut back, 1 base at V and 4 bases at J, with 15 bases in the middle. Germline lookup yields CDR1 SGDLS and CDR2 YYNGEE. The CDR3 spans 16 residues. The CDR3 sequence: CASSVPKDPGYNEQFF. The CDR3 DNA reads TGTGCCAGCAGCGTACCCAAAGACCCCGGGTACAATGAGCAGTTCTTC.

The rearrangement uses TRBV6-6 and TRBJ2-1, with D possibly matching TRBD2 (5 bases). CDR1 and CDR2 from the germline V gene are MNHNY and SVGAGI (reference sequence). The CDR3 is 16 residues long. Trimming pared 0 bases from V and 1 base from J, leaving 10 bases between. This chain's CDR3 is CASSYSAGGSYNEQFF. In DNA, the CDR3 is TGTGCCAGCAGTTACTCTGCAGGCGGGTCCTACAATGAGCAGTTCTTC.